There are many counts of the clone carrying this T cell receptor (beta chain). Between the trimmed V and J ends, which lost 1 base and 7 bases, there was a span of 13 bases. Looked up from germline, CDR1 is SGHAT and CDR2 is FQNNGV. This CDR3 spans 14 amino acids. These data come from a study of T cells after yellow fever vaccination. As TCR cDNA was made by 5'RACE template switching, a universal primer site and UMIs were added. In TCRdb, the 5' RACE reads were re-called with MiXCR into one record per CDR3 protein. The table lists under 200,000 distinct CDR3 sequences, approximately 10% of them singletons.

The clonotype originates from a man aged 18 to 29 who received the YFV17D yellow fever vaccine. The rearrangement links TRBV11-2 to TRBJ2-5; D gene uncertain. Sequences were derived from CD8+ T cells sorted from PBMCs, sampled 15 days after the yellow fever booster vaccination. In DNA, the CDR3 is TGTGCCAGCAGCTTAGGTCCGGAGCGTGGGACCCAGTACTTC. It is translated as CASSLGPERGTQYF.